These T cell receptor beta chains were read from a single sample in a study of response to subunit inactivated influenza vaccine. MiXCR, run by TCRdb on the RT-PCR reads, gives a single entry per CDR3 protein. The sample yields fewer than 750,000 distinct CDR3 sequences, 14% seen once. The sample was PBMCs from blood, taken approximately 12 days after vaccination. These receptors were obtained from a man over 45 who received an inactivated influenza vaccine. CDR3s include the opening cysteine and the closing phenylalanine or tryptophan. Each record gives: V gene, J gene, D gene, clone size, CDR3 protein, CDR3 DNA. The D gene is left open where the match is weak. The listing skips clone size in some rows; elsewhere it reads once, few, many or a size class.

>TRBV5-5|TRBJ2-7|.|.
CASSFTRTAYEQYF
TGTGCCAGCAGCTTCACGCGGACAGCCTACGAGCAGTACTTC
>TRBV7-9|TRBJ2-1|TRBD1|few
CASSPRTGASYNEQFF
TGTGCCAGCAGCCCCCGCACAGGGGCCTCCTACAATGAGCAGTTCTTC
>TRBV12-3/TRBV12-4|TRBJ2-1|TRBD2|few
CASSMRAGGPYNEQFF
TGTGCCAGCAGTATGCGAGCGGGAGGACCCTACAATGAGCAGTTCTTC
>TRBV6-1|TRBJ2-7|.|few
CASSAGARPYEQYF
TGTGCCAGCAGTGCAGGGGCGCGTCCCTACGAGCAGTACTTC
>TRBV7-2|TRBJ2-1|TRBD1|few
CASSLSGQVYEQFF
TGTGCCAGCAGCTTATCCGGACAGGTATATGAGCAGTTCTTC
>TRBV3-1|TRBJ1-2|.|many
CASSPRAGSYGYTF
TGTGCCAGCAGCCCCCGCGCAGGGTCCTATGGCTACACCTTC
>TRBV6-5|TRBJ2-7|.|few
CASSYGPHAEQYF
TGTGCCAGCAGTTACGGGCCGCATGCGGAGCAGTACTTC
>TRBV7-8|TRBJ2-2|.|.
CASSLAFRTMNTGELFF
TGTGCCAGCAGCTTAGCCTTTAGGACAATGAACACCGGGGAGCTGTTTTTT
>TRBV7-9|TRBJ2-7|.|.
CASSLAGGNGYEQYF
TGTGCCAGCAGCTTAGCGGGCGGAAATGGGTACGAGCAGTACTTC
>TRBV7-2|TRBJ1-4|.|.
CASSFQGGVEKLFF
TGTGCCAGCAGCTTCCAGGGAGGAGTTGAAAAACTGTTTTTT
>TRBV5-4|TRBJ2-1|TRBD2|few
CASSLAGTSGDNEQFF
TGTGCCAGCAGCTTGGCCGGGACTAGCGGGGACAATGAGCAGTTCTTC
>TRBV12-3/TRBV12-4|TRBJ2-2|TRBD1|many
CASSGTGAGELFF
TGTGCCAGCAGTGGGACAGGGGCCGGGGAGCTGTTTTTT
>TRBV7-8|TRBJ2-3|.|.
CASSSQQGLGDTQYF
TGTGCCAGCAGCTCCCAACAAGGGCTGGGGGATACGCAGTATTTT
>TRBV6-2/TRBV6-3|TRBJ2-1|TRBD2|.
CASKAGGFEQFF
TGTGCCAGCAAGGCGGGGGGGTTTGAGCAGTTCTTC
>TRBV20-1|TRBJ2-1|.|few
CSARGGRSSYNEQFF
TGCAGTGCTAGAGGGGGCAGGAGCTCCTACAATGAGCAGTTCTTC
>TRBV6-6|TRBJ1-2|.|few
CASRDNANYGYTF
TGTGCCAGCAGGGACAACGCTAACTATGGCTACACCTTC